Below, one TCR beta chain is given with its context. It has no known antigen specificity. One junction end disagrees with the germline gene, perhaps due to a read error. The data were taken from a study of tumor and adjacent non-tumor tissue in lung cancer (dated by TCRdb to 2016 to 2019). Concerning the study at large: The cohort included more than nine adenocarcinoma, 2 squamous cell carcinoma and 1 small cell lung cancer patients. Among the 15 or so patients, ages ranged from about 31 to 76 years, some 10 were men and 5 were women, and disease was TNM stage I to III. Sequencing generated a total of some 130 million productive TCRbeta reads, averaging roughly 4.2 million reads per sample. Using bulk TCRbeta repertoires from 15 lung cancer patients, the study set lung tumor tissue side by side with matched distant non-tumor lung tissue. For each patient, one tumor sample and one normal lung sample were taken, giving around 31 paired specimens that underwent TCRbeta CDR3 sequencing. The study at large found these results: TCR diversity (inverse Simpson) was significantly higher in tumor than in normal lung tissue (about 400 vs 180, P = 0.0075, Mann-Whitney U test). Only about 14 patients were in the cohort, and the authors stated that larger samples and more detailed clinical data are needed. A significantly larger cumulative share of the repertoire was made up by the top 100 clones in normal lung than in tumor tissue. Neither the sequencing platform nor unique molecular identifiers are mentioned in the methods. Younger patients had significantly higher TCR diversity, and higher tumor TCR diversity was associated with shorter overall and disease-free survival. Because peripheral blood was not sequenced, blood TCRbeta repertoires in the lung cancer patients of the study were not examined.

The library was generated by multiplex PCR. Sequencing took place on an Illumina HiSeq 2500. TCRbeta libraries were built by three rounds of nested PCR using primers (Table S4), following protocols modified from ARM-PCR. Before sequencing, PCR products of 200-500 bp were cut from the gel and purified using the QIAquick gel extraction kit. In the source study's methods: Reads were cleaned using Trimmomatic, were merged into complete CDR3 sequences using FLASH, and were assigned to V(D)J germline segments using MiTCR. Clonal diversity was calculated as the inverse Simpson's index using VDJtools. In-frame sequences lacking a premature stop codon were counted as productive reads. TCRdb applied fastp at Q25 and MiXCR to the public reads, then kept only in-frame beta chains. Entries are consolidated by CDR3 protein sequence, retaining the most common genes and DNA. The V and J calls and clone size are TCRdb's, not the authors'. Recorded for this sample are 90,000 to 120,000 distinct CDR3 sequences; approximately 65% of them occurred a single time. In total, the top ten clones hold around 20% of the sample.

RNA was isolated from bulk unsorted tissue, and RNA quality was assessed with a NanoDrop ND-1000 and an Agilent 2100. Normal lung samples were distant non-tumor tissue taken more than 3 cm from the tumor edge. The donors were newly diagnosed lung cancer patients admitted for thoracic surgery in China from August to November 2014 who had not received prior chemotherapy. The study excluded patients who had received radiotherapy or chemotherapy before or who had another cancer at the same time. Surgical tissue pieces of about 1-2 cm3 were preserved in RNAlater solution and were kept at -80 degrees C until use. This clonotype was sampled from a man aged 25-45 years with non-small cell lung cancer. Specimen: distant non-tumor lung tissue.

The DNA is TGTGCCGGCAGCTTAAGCACAGGGGGGCAGGACGAGCAGTACTTC. This sequence encodes CAGSLSTGGQDEQYF. Recombination connected TRBV11-2 to TRBJ2-7, and TRBD1 aligns with 8 junction nucleotides. The CDR3 starts with the cysteine, ends with the phenylalanine, and has 15 residues. The sequence is cut down to CDR3 DNA, 45 bases in frame from base 1. CDR1 and CDR2 are drawn from the germline V gene: SGHAT, FQNNGV.